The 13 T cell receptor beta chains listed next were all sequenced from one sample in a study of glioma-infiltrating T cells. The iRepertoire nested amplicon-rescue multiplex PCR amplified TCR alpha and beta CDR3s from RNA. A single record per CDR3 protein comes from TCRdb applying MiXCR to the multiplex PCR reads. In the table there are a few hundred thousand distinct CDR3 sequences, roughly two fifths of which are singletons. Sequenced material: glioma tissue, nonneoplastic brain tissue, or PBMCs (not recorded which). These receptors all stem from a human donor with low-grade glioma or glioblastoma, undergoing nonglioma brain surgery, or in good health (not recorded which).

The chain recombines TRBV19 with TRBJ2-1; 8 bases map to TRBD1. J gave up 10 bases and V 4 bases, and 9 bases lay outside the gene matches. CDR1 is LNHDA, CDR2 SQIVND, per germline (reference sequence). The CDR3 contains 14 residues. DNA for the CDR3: TGTGCCAGTAGTAGTGGACAGGGTTTGGGCGAGCAGTTCTTC. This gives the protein CASSSGQGLGEQFF.

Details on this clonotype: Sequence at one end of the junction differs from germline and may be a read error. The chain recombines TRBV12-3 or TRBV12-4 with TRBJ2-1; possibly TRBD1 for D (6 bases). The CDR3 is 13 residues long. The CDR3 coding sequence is TGTGCCAGCAATTTACAGGGTGATGAGACCCAGTTCTTC. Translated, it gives CASNLQGDETQFF.

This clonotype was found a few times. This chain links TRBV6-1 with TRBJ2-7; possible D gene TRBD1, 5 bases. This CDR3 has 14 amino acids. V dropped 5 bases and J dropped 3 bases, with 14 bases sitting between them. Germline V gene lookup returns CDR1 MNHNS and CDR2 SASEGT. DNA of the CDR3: TGTGCCAGCAGTCCTGGGGCCTACTACTACGAGCAGTACTTC. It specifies CASSPGAYYYEQYF.

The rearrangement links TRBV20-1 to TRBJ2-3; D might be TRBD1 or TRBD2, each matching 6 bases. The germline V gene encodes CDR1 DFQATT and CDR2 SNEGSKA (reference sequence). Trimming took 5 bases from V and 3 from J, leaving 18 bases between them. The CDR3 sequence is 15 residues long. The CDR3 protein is CSAYSGVGGTDTQYF. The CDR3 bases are TGCAGTGCTTATTCAGGGGTTGGAGGGACAGATACGCAGTATTTT.

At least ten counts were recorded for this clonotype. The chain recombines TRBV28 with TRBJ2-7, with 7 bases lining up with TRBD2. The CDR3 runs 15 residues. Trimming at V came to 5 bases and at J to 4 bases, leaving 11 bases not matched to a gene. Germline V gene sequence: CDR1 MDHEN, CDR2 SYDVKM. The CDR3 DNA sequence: TGTGCCAGCAGTCGCCCGAGGAGCGGGATGTACGAGCAGTACTTC. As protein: CASSRPRSGMYEQYF.

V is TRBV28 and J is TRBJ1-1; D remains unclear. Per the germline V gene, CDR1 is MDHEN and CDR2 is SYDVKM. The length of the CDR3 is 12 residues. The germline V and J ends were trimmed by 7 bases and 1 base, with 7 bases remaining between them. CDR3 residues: CASKQGNTEAFF. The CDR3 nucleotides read TGTGCCAGCAAACAAGGGAACACTGAAGCTTTCTTT.

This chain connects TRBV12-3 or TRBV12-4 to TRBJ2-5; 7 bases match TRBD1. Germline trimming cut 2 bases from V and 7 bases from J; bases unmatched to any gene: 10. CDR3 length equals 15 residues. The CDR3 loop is CASSLNGDRRGTQYF. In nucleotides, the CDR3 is TGTGCCAGCAGTTTAAACGGGGACAGACGAGGGACCCAGTACTTC.

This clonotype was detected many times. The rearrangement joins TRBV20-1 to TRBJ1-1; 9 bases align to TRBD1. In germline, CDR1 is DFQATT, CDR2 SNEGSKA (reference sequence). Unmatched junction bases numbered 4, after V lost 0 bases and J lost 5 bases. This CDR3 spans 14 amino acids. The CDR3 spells CSAREGTGNTEAFF. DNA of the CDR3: TGCAGTGCTAGAGAGGGGACAGGGAATACTGAAGCTTTCTTT.

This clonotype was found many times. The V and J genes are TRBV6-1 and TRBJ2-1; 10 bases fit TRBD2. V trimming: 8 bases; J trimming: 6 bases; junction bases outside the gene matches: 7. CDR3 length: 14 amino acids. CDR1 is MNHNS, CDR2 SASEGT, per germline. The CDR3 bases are TGTGCCAGCTTCAAGCGGGAGGGCCCCAATGAGCAGTTCTTC. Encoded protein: CASFKREGPNEQFF.

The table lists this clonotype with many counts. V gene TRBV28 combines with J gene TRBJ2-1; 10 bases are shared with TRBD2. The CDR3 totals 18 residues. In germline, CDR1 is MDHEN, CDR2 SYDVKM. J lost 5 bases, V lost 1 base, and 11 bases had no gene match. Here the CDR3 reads CASSLYPPGTSADNEQFF. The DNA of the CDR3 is TGTGCCAGCAGTTTATATCCCCCCGGGACTAGCGCCGACAATGAGCAGTTCTTC.

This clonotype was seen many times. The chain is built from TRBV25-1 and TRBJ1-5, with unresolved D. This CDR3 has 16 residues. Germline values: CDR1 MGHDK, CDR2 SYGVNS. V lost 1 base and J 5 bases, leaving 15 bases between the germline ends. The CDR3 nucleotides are TGTGCCAGCAGTGAATCATCCGTCCTCCCGGATCAGCCCCAGCATTTT. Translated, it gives CASSESSVLPDQPQHF. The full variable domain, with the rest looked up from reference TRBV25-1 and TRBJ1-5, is EADIYQTPRYLVIGTGKKITLECSQTMGHDKMYWYQQDPGMELHLIHYSYGVNSTEKGDLSSESTVSRIRTEHFPLTLESARPSHTSQYLCASSESSVLPDQPQHFGDGTRLSIL.

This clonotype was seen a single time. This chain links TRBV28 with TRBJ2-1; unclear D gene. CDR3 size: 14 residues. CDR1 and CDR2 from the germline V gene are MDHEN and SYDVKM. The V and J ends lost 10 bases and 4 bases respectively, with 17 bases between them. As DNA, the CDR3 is TGTGCCATCCGCTGGGCCGGTGGATACAATGAGCAGTTCTTC. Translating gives CAIRWAGGYNEQFF.

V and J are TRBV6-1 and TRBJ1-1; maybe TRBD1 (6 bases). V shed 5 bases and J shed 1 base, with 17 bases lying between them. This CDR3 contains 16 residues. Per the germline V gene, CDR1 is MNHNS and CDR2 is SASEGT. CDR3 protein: CASSPAGGDQNTEAFF. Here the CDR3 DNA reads TGTGCCAGCAGTCCCGCCGGGGGCGATCAGAACACTGAAGCTTTCTTT.